This is a list of T cell receptor beta chains from one sample in a study of identifying expanded T cells in peripheral blood. Only in-frame clones appear in the TCRdb table, and some are missing; sequencing was by immunoSEQ multiplex PCR. The table lists fewer than 85,000 clones, around four fifths of them singletons. Sequenced: blood. The receptors stem from a person aged 18-70 years in good health. The CDR3 runs from the conserved cysteine through the conserved F or W. Each record gives: V gene, D gene, J gene, clone size, CDR3 protein, CDR3 DNA. D genes are given only for firm matches. Size tells how often a clone was seen (once, few, many) or the class of an expanded clone, and some rows leave it out.

TRBV7-2	-	TRBJ2-3	-	CASSVGGFNTDTQYF	TGTGCCAGCAGCGTGGGGGGCTTTAACACAGATACGCAGTATTTT
TRBV7-6	-	TRBJ2-2	-	CASSQRIGEGAGELFF	TGTGCCAGCAGCCAACGGATCGGGGAAGGGGCGGGGGAGCTGTTTTTT
TRBV11-2	TRBD1	TRBJ2-1	-	CASSLPWDRGRNEQFF	TGTGCCAGCAGCTTACCCTGGGACAGGGGCCGCAATGAGCAGTTCTTC
TRBV7-2	-	TRBJ2-5	-	CASSRQGQETQYF	TGTGCCAGCAGCCGACAAGGCCAAGAGACCCAGTACTTC
TRBV6-4	TRBD2	TRBJ2-7	-	CASSDSGTSSNEQYF	TGTGCCAGCAGTGACTCCGGGACTAGCTCAAACGAGCAGTACTTC
TRBV10-1	-	TRBJ2-7	-	CASSERGTVLSYEQYF	TGCGCCAGCAGTGAGAGGGGGACGGTCCTTTCCTACGAGCAGTACTTC
TRBV9	-	TRBJ2-1	-	CASSVGGDPSYNEQFF	TGTGCCAGCAGCGTAGGAGGGGACCCATCCTACAATGAGCAGTTCTTC
TRBV30	-	TRBJ2-7	-	CAWSVGGEQYF	TGTGCCTGGAGTGTAGGGGGCGAGCAGTACTTC
TRBV5-6	-	TRBJ2-7	few	CASSLFSYEQYF	TGTGCCAGCAGCTTGTTCTCCTACGAGCAGTACTTC
TRBV5-1	TRBD2	TRBJ2-3	-	CASSNLAGGPEDTQYF	TGCGCCAGCAGCAATCTAGCGGGAGGGCCCGAAGATACGCAGTATTTT
TRBV7-2	-	TRBJ2-5	-	CASSLDRRETQYF	TGTGCCAGCAGCTTGGACAGACGAGAGACCCAGTACTTC
TRBV5-6	-	TRBJ1-6	-	CASSKDRQNSPLHF	TGTGCCAGCAGCAAAGACAGACAAAATTCACCCCTCCACTTT
TRBV7-2	-	TRBJ1-2	-	CASTLAVDSHGYTF	TGTGCCAGCACTTTAGCGGTGGACAGCCATGGCTACACCTTC
TRBV5-4	-	TRBJ2-4	-	CASSLDPENIQYF	TGTGCCAGCAGCTTGGATCCGGAAAACATTCAGTACTTC
TRBV7-2	-	TRBJ1-5	-	CASSLGMGSNQPQHF	TGTGCCAGCAGCTTAGGGATGGGTAGCAATCAGCCCCAGCATTTT
TRBV15	-	TRBJ1-5	few	CATADVIDQPQHF	TGTGCCACCGCCGATGTGATCGATCAGCCCCAGCATTTT
TRBV7-9	TRBD1	TRBJ1-2	-	CASSLGQGLGNYGYTF	TGTGCCAGCAGCTTAGGACAGGGACTCGGCAACTATGGCTACACCTTC
TRBV19	-	TRBJ2-1	-	CASSIGNSNSYNEQFF	TGTGCCAGTAGTATAGGGAACTCCAACTCCTACAATGAGCAGTTCTTC
TRBV15	TRBD2	TRBJ2-5	once	CATSRDLGRGETQYF	TGTGCCACCAGCAGAGATCTCGGGAGGGGAGAGACCCAGTACTTC
TRBV7-3	TRBD2	TRBJ2-2	-	CASSPRLAGTGELFF	TGTGCCAGCAGCCCGCGACTAGCGGGAACCGGGGAGCTGTTTTTT